A selection of T cell receptor beta chains follows, all from one sample in a study of CD8 T cells in ankylosing spondylitis. TCRdb processed the 5' RACE reads anew with MiXCR; each CDR3 protein has one entry. This sample has 400,000 or so distinct CDR3 sequences, with 25% to 30% found just once. Source material: blood, either unsorted or a sorted T cell fraction (not recorded which). The receptors here all came from a male donor with ankylosing spondylitis. Both conserved end residues are part of each CDR3. Fields, in order: D gene, V gene, clone size, J gene, CDR3 protein, CDR3 DNA. A D gene is named only where the DNA matches it firmly. The size field is filled for only some rows; it gives once, few, many or a size class.

.,TRBV12-3/TRBV12-4,.,TRBJ2-7,CASSSRGSGLYEQYF,TGTGCCAGCAGTTCTCGTGGTAGCGGCCTCTACGAGCAGTACTTC
.,TRBV7-9,few,TRBJ2-7,CASSSGLSEAYEQYF,TGTGCCAGCAGCTCTGGTCTTAGCGAAGCCTACGAGCAGTACTTC
.,TRBV5-1,.,TRBJ1-1,CASSPMTGNTEAFF,TGCGCCAGCAGCCCGATGACAGGGAACACTGAAGCTTTCTTT
TRBD1,TRBV12-3/TRBV12-4,.,TRBJ1-4,CASSIGGTGHEKLFF,TGTGCCAGCAGTATTGGGGGGACAGGGCATGAAAAACTGTTTTTT
.,TRBV3-1,.,TRBJ1-1,CASSQEKGIRVEAFF,TGTGCCAGCAGCCAAGAGAAGGGAATCCGTGTTGAAGCTTTCTTT
TRBD2,TRBV29-1,.,TRBJ2-1,CSVKGLAYNEQFF,TGCAGCGTTAAGGGACTAGCGTACAATGAGCAGTTCTTC
.,TRBV20-1,.,TRBJ1-1,CSVQGQNTEAFF,TGCAGTGTGCAGGGCCAGAACACTGAAGCTTTCTTT
.,TRBV7-8,.,TRBJ2-1,CASSLGGWYNEQFF,TGTGCCAGCAGCTTAGGGGGGTGGTACAATGAGCAGTTCTTC
.,TRBV18,.,TRBJ1-1,CASSPRTDSNTEAFF,TGTGCCAGCTCACCAAGGACAGACTCAAACACTGAAGCTTTCTTT
TRBD1,TRBV11-2,few,TRBJ2-1,CASSRTGSNNEQFF,TGTGCCAGCAGCCGGACAGGTAGCAACAATGAGCAGTTCTTC
.,TRBV10-3,once,TRBJ1-2,CAISESGQGNGYTF,TGTGCCATCAGTGAGTCGGGGCAGGGGAATGGCTACACCTTC
.,TRBV6-1,.,TRBJ2-7,CASSEAIPYEQYF,TGTGCCAGCAGTGAAGCGATCCCCTACGAGCAGTACTTC
TRBD2,TRBV5-1,.,TRBJ2-3,CASSSRLAGGSTDTQYF,TGCGCCAGCAGCTCCCGACTAGCGGGAGGGAGCACAGATACGCAGTATTTT
TRBD2,TRBV11-2,few,TRBJ2-2,CASSSPGLAGGPYTGELFF,TGTGCCAGCAGCTCCCCTGGGTTAGCGGGAGGGCCTTACACCGGGGAGCTGTTTTTT